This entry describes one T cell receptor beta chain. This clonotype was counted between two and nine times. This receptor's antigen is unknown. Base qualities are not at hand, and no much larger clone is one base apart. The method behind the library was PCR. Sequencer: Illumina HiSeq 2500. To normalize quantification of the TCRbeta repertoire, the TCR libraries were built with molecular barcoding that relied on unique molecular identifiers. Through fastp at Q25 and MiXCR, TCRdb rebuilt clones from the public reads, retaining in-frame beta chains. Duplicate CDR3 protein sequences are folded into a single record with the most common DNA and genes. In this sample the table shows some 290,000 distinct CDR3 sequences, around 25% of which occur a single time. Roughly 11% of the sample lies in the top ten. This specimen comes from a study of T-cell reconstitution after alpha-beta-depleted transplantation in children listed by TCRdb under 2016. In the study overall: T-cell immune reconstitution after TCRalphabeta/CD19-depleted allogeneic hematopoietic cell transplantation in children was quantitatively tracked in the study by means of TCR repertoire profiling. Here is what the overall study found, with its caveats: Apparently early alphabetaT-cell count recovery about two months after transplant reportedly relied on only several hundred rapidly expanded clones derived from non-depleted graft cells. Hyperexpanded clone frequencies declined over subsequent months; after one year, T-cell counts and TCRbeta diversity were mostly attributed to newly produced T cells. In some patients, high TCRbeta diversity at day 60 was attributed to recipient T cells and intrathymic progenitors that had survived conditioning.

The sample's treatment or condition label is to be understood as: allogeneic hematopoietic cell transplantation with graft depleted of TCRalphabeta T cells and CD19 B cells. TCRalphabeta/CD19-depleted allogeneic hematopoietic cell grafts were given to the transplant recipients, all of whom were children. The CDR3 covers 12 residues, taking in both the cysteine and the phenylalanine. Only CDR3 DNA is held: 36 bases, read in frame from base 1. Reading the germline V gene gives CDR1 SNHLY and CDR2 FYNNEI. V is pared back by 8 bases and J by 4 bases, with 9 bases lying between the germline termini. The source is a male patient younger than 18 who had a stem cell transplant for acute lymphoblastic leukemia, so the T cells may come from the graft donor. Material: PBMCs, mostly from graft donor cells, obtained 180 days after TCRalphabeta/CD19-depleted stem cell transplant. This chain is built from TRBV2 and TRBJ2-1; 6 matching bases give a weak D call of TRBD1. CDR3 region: CASWTAYNEQFF. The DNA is TGTGCCAGCTGGACAGCTTACAATGAGCAGTTCTTC.